A single sample gave rise to the 8 T cell receptor beta chains below, sequenced in a study of graft-versus-host responses after intestinal transplantation. No antigen is known for these receptors. TCRdb's table, derived via immunoSEQ multiplex PCR, lists solely in-frame clones and lacks some. The repertoire holds roughly 100,000 clones, with roughly 84% as singletons. Specimen: unstimulated CD4+ T cells sorted from spleen or lymph node cells, collected before intestinal transplant. These receptors originate from a human donor who received an intestinal transplant.

The rearrangement uses TRBV5-1 and TRBJ2-5, with D unclear. This CDR3 spans 13 amino acids. Germline-derived CDR1 and CDR2 are SGHRS and YFSETQ. V gave up 2 bases and J gave up 7 bases, with 12 bases separating them. This chain's CDR3 is CASSFPGGVTQYF. The CDR3 DNA reads as TGCGCCAGCAGCTTCCCAGGCGGCGTGACCCAGTACTTC.

The V and J genes are TRBV21-1 and TRBJ2-5; no check of the table's D call, TRBD2, against the DNA was made. TRBV21-1 has pseudogene status. CDR3 size: 18 residues. CDR3 DNA: TGTGCCAGCAGCAAAGTGGGACTAGCGGGAGGAGGTGAAGAGACCCAGTACTTC. This translates into CASSKVGLAGGGEETQYF.

The chain combines TRBV6-1 with TRBJ1-2; D call uncertain. Deletions cut 0 bases from V and 8 bases from J, with 16 bases between. The CDR3 is 15 amino acids. Germline CDR1 is MNHNS and CDR2 is SASEGT. The chain's CDR3 is CASSEALRAGLGYTF. The DNA for the CDR3 is TGTGCCAGCAGTGAAGCGCTTCGGGCCGGCCTGGGCTACACCTTC.

This clone was seen a single time. The gene calls are TRBV5-1 and TRBJ2-3, with TRBD2 as a possible D gene (5 bases). Trimming stripped 3 bases from V and 4 bases from J, with 15 bases between. There are 15 residues in the CDR3. Germline V gene sequence: CDR1 SGHRS, CDR2 YFSETQ. This CDR3 reads CASSYLGNTPDTQYF. Written as DNA, the CDR3 is TGCGCCAGCAGCTACCTCGGGAACACCCCAGATACGCAGTATTTT.

The chain combines TRBV2 with TRBJ1-5; TRBD1 is a possible D gene (6 bases). The germline V gene encodes CDR1 SNHLY and CDR2 FYNNEI. There are 15 residues in the CDR3. The ends were cut back, 5 bases at V and 8 bases at J, with 19 bases in the middle. CDR3 amino acids: CASSPRTASVEPQHF. As DNA, the CDR3 is TGTGCCAGCAGTCCGAGGACAGCCTCGGTTGAGCCCCAGCATTTT.

The rearrangement joins TRBV6-5 to TRBJ1-2; a weak D match, TRBD1 (5 bases). Between the trimmed V and J ends, which lost 6 bases and 4 bases, there was a span of 12 bases. The CDR3 loop spans 13 amino acids. Germline V gene lookup returns CDR1 MNHEY and CDR2 SVGAGI. The chain's CDR3 is CASRAGGGYGYTF. The CDR3 nucleotides are TGTGCCAGCAGGGCAGGTGGGGGCTATGGCTACACCTTC.

The chain couples TRBV10-3 to TRBJ2-5, with D unclear. In germline, CDR1 is ENHRY, CDR2 SYGVKD. CDR3 length equals 15 residues. V was clipped by 10 bases and J by 0 bases, with 18 bases between them. The CDR3 bases are TGTGCCACCCTAAGCAGGTTGTTGTACCAAGAGACCCAGTACTTC. It translates to CATLSRLLYQETQYF.

The chain couples TRBV18 to TRBJ2-7, with unresolved D. Germline-derived CDR1 and CDR2 are KGHSH and LQKENI. Trimming stripped 0 bases from V and 1 base from J, with 10 bases between. This CDR3 spans 15 amino acids. In DNA form, the CDR3 reads TGTGCCAGCTCACCACCTGGCGGCCAATCCTACGAGCAGTACTTC. Translating gives CASSPPGGQSYEQYF.